This T cell receptor beta chain comes out of a study of control samples from healthy donors and cancer patients. The table came from immunoSEQ multiplex PCR; TCRdb's copy has only in-frame clones and leaves some out. The sample includes fewer than 200,000 clones, roughly 93% of them seen just once. The sample holds one count of this clone. CDR1 is LNHDA and CDR2 is SQIVND in the germline V gene (reference sequence). V lost 5 bases and J 1 base, leaving 11 bases between the germline ends. This CDR3 is 14 amino acids long. The source material was blood. This TCR was recovered from a woman aged 55-69 years in good health. V is TRBV19 and J is TRBJ1-1; the D is unclear. CDR3 coding DNA: TGTGCCAGTAGTCCCCACACCCAGAACACTGAAGCTTTCTTT. It specifies CASSPHTQNTEAFF. The variable domain in full, completed from reference TRBV19 and TRBJ1-1, reads DGGITQSPKYLFRKEGQNVTLSCEQNLNHDAMYWYRQDPGQGLRLIYYSQIVNDFQKGDIAEGYSVSREKKESFPLTVTSAQKNPTAFYLCASSPHTQNTEAFFGQGTRLTVV.